Following are 22 T cell receptor beta chains from one sample sequenced in a study of Tregs in tolerant kidney transplant recipients. Libraries were prepared by immunoSEQ multiplex PCR; TCRdb keeps only in-frame clonotypes and omits some of them. The repertoire holds 9,400 or so clones, with 40% to 50% as singletons. For these receptors, no antigen is known. The sample consisted of CD4+ T cells from blood cultured with allogeneic cells. The receptors were gathered from a human donor in good health.

V usage is TRBV27 and J usage is TRBJ2-5; no clear D. V gave up 2 bases and J gave up 6 bases, with 13 bases separating them. Looked up from germline, CDR1 is MNHEY and CDR2 is SMNVEV (reference sequence). This CDR3 spans 14 amino acids. The CDR3 DNA is TGTGCCAGCAGTTTACCTTTTGCCCGGAAGACCCAGTACTTC. Its protein is CASSLPFARKTQYF.

The chain uses TRBV4-2 and TRBJ1-1; a possible D gene is TRBD1 (5 bases). Deletions cut 5 bases from V and 2 bases from J, with 15 bases between. The CDR3 is 15 amino acids. From germline, CDR1 is LGHNA and CDR2 YNFKEQ. The CDR3 nucleotides are TGTGCCAGCAGCTTCGATTTAAGGGGTAACACTGAAGCTTTCTTT. Translation: CASSFDLRGNTEAFF.

Comments on this clone: The junction departs from the called germline gene at one end, perhaps through a read error. V is TRBV11-2 and J is TRBJ1-5, with D hard to call. Germline loops: CDR1 SGHAT, CDR2 FQNNGV. The length of the CDR3 is 14 residues. CDR3 sequence reads: CASSQASSNQPQHF. The CDR3, as DNA: TGCGCCAGCAGCCAAGCAAGTAGCAATCAGCCCCAGCATTTT.

This clone was counted only a few times. The chain joins TRBV7-2 to TRBJ1-2; 8 bases line up with TRBD1. Germline V lookup: CDR1 SGHTA, CDR2 FQGNSA. The CDR3 is made up of 15 amino acids. Trimming took 8 bases from V and 7 from J; bases not matched to a gene: 15. CDR3 nucleotides: TGTGCCAGCGCGCCGGTGACAGGGGCTTCTTCTGGCTACACCTTC. Residues: CASAPVTGASSGYTF.

This clone has just a few counts. The J gene is TRBJ2-3, the V gene TRBV4-1, with TRBD2 identical over 8 bases. J was trimmed by 0 bases and V by 3 bases; bases with no gene match: 11. CDR1 is MGHRA, CDR2 YSYEKL, per germline. CDR3 size: 18 residues. CDR3 nucleotides: TGCGCCAGCAGCCATCCGGGACTAGGGACCACTAGCACAGATACGCAGTATTTT. Translating gives CASSHPGLGTTSTDTQYF.

V and J are TRBV6-5 and TRBJ2-7, with 7 bases fitting TRBD2. V was clipped by 2 bases and J by 3 bases; unmatched bases: 4. This CDR3 has 14 amino acids. Per germline, CDR1 MNHEY and CDR2 SVGAGI. Written as DNA, the CDR3 is TGTGCCAGCAGTTACCATGGACTAGTCTACGAGCAGTACTTC. Translation gives CASSYHGLVYEQYF.

Here the CDR3 DNA reads TGCAGTGCTTCCGACAGGGAGGAAGCTTTCTTT. Encoded protein: CSASDREEAFF. The V and J genes are TRBV20-1 and TRBJ1-1, with 7 bases fitting TRBD1. This CDR3 comprises 11 residues. V was clipped by 5 bases and J by 8 bases; unmatched bases: 5. Germline V lookup: CDR1 DFQATT, CDR2 SNEGSKA (reference sequence).

The chain couples TRBV11-2 to TRBJ2-7, with 7 positions matching TRBD1. The germline V gene has CDR1 SGHAT and CDR2 FQNNGV. Losses at the gene ends were 3 bases for V and 2 bases for J; bases not matched to a gene: 7. This CDR3 is 15 amino acids long. The CDR3 DNA reads as TGTGCCAGCAGCTTCGTAGGGGGCGCCGCCTACGAGCAGTACTTC. Translation gives CASSFVGGAAYEQYF.

This clone is termed medium-sized (0.01 to 0.1%). The chain uses TRBV7-3 and TRBJ2-5; 8 nucleotides agree with TRBD2. V lost 2 bases to trimming and J lost 5 bases; unmatched junction nucleotides: 7. The CDR3 contains 15 residues. CDR1 is SGHTA, CDR2 FQGTGA, per germline. CDR3 sequence reads: CASSLGAGGYETQYF. The CDR3 DNA follows: TGTGCCAGCAGCTTAGGGGCGGGAGGTTATGAGACCCAGTACTTC.

This clone has more than one count but fewer than ten. The V call is TRBV10-3, the J call TRBJ2-1; 7 nucleotides line up with TRBD2. This CDR3 comprises 15 residues. With V trimmed by 6 bases and J by 3 bases, 8 bases remained unmatched. The germline V gene encodes CDR1 ENHRY and CDR2 SYGVKD. CDR3 coding DNA: TGTGCCATCAGGTCAGCTAGCGGTGGCTACAATGAGCAGTTCTTC. This codes for CAIRSASGGYNEQFF.

The J gene is TRBJ2-5, the V gene TRBV25-1; possibly TRBD1 for D (6 bases). The V gene's germline CDR1 is MGHDK and CDR2 SYGVNS. CDR3 length: 17 amino acids. Trimming removed 7 bases at V and 1 base at J, with 22 bases between. The CDR3 loop is CASTRPSVGTSQETQYF. For the CDR3, the DNA is TGTGCCAGCACTCGCCCTTCCGTCGGGACATCCCAAGAGACCCAGTACTTC.

The chain recombines TRBV6-5 with TRBJ1-2; 7 bases are shared with TRBD1. The CDR3 consists of 14 residues. J lost 5 bases, V lost 2 bases, and 5 bases had no gene match. Per germline, CDR1 MNHEY and CDR2 SVGAGI. CDR3 loop: CASSYGGQTYGYTF. In DNA form, the CDR3 reads TGTGCCAGCAGTTACGGGGGACAGACATATGGCTACACCTTC.

Written as DNA, the CDR3 is TGTGCCAGCTCACCGGGACAGGGCCAAGAGACCCAGTACTTC. It is translated as CASSPGQGQETQYF. V and J are TRBV18 and TRBJ2-5; 9 positions match TRBD1. Germline assignment: CDR1 KGHSH and CDR2 LQKENI. The CDR3 covers 14 residues. With V trimmed by 3 bases and J by 1 base, 0 bases remained unmatched.

This clone has more than one count but fewer than ten. The rearrangement uses TRBV29-1 and TRBJ2-1, with TRBD2 matching 8 bases. Germline CDR1 is SQVTM and CDR2 is ANQGSEA. The CDR3 covers 13 residues. J lost 10 bases, V lost 0 bases, and 5 bases had no gene match. In nucleotides, the CDR3 is TGCAGCGTTGAAGACGGGGGGGGACTCGAGCAGTTCTTC. Encoded protein: CSVEDGGGLEQFF.

V and J are TRBV23-1 and TRBJ2-7, with 7 nucleotides matching TRBD2. TRBV23-1 carries the ORF label, with uncertain function. Trimming took 3 bases from V and 5 from J; bases not matched to a gene: 7. The CDR3 totals 14 residues. CDR3 in DNA: TGCGCCAGCAGTCACCAATGGGGGGGACACGAGCAGTACTTC. Encoded protein: CASSHQWGGHEQYF.

The gene calls are TRBV2 and TRBJ1-2; TRBD1 aligns across 11 bases. Germline trimming cut 3 bases from V and 6 bases from J; bases unmatched to any gene: 3. This CDR3 has 14 amino acids. CDR1 SNHLY and CDR2 FYNNEI come from the germline V gene. The CDR3 nucleotides read TGTGCCAGCAGTGAGCGGGACAGGGGGAATGGCTACACCTTC. Its translation is CASSERDRGNGYTF.

This rearrangement joins TRBV7-8 to TRBJ1-2; the D is unclear. Trimming cost V 6 bases and J 3 bases, with 11 bases left between them. Germline lookup yields CDR1 SGHVS and CDR2 FQNEAQ. The CDR3 runs 13 residues. The CDR3 DNA reads as TGTGCCAGCAGACCGGACCTTGACTATGGCTACACCTTC. Its protein product is CASRPDLDYGYTF.

Points on this clone: The junction does not match germline at one end; this may be a read error. The chain combines TRBV9 with TRBJ1-2; 7 nucleotides align to TRBD1. Germline V gene lookup returns CDR1 SGDLS and CDR2 YYNGEE. CDR3 length: 15 amino acids. CDR3 bases: TGCGCCAGCAGCCAAGTGGAGGGACAGCTTTATGGCTACACCTTC. It yields the protein CASSQVEGQLYGYTF.

This sequence joins TRBV9 and TRBJ2-1; weak D call: TRBD2 (5 bases). Germline-derived CDR1 and CDR2 are SGDLS and YYNGEE. V lost 0 bases, J lost 5 bases, and 24 bases lay in between. The CDR3 is 19 amino acids. The chain's CDR3 is CASSVGATPMADYHNEQFF. Here the CDR3 DNA reads TGTGCCAGCAGCGTAGGGGCCACCCCGATGGCTGACTATCACAATGAGCAGTTCTTC.

The rearrangement uses TRBV20-1 and TRBJ2-7; possible D gene TRBD1, 5 bases. Germline CDR1 is DFQATT and CDR2 is SNEGSKA (reference sequence). V lost 0 bases and J 6 bases, leaving 6 bases between the germline ends. The CDR3 sequence is 11 residues long. The CDR3 spells CSARDQGEQYF. CDR3 coding DNA: TGCAGTGCTAGAGACCAGGGCGAGCAGTACTTC.

A few counts support this clone. The chain has TRBV7-2 and TRBJ2-7, with D unclear. The germline gives CDR1 SGHTA, CDR2 FQGNSA. V dropped 5 bases and J dropped 0 bases, with 11 bases sitting between them. This CDR3 is 14 amino acids long. The CDR3 DNA reads TGTGCCAGCAGCCTCCTATCGAGCTCCTACGAGCAGTACTTC. Amino acids: CASSLLSSSYEQYF.

The chain combines TRBV7-2 with TRBJ2-5; D unresolved. The V gene's germline CDR1 is SGHTA and CDR2 FQGNSA. The CDR3 runs to 12 residues. Trimming stripped 1 base from V and 7 bases from J, with 7 bases between. The CDR3 DNA reads TGTGCCAGCAGCTTAGAATGGAGGACCCAGTACTTC. It is translated as CASSLEWRTQYF. Full variable domain (outside the CDR3, taken from reference TRBV7-2 and TRBJ2-5): GAGVSQSPSNKVTEKGKDVELRCDPISGHTALYWYRQSLGQGLEFLIYFQGNSAPDKSGLPSDRFSAERTGGSVSTLTIQRTQQEDSAVYLCASSLEWRTQYFGPGTRLLVL.